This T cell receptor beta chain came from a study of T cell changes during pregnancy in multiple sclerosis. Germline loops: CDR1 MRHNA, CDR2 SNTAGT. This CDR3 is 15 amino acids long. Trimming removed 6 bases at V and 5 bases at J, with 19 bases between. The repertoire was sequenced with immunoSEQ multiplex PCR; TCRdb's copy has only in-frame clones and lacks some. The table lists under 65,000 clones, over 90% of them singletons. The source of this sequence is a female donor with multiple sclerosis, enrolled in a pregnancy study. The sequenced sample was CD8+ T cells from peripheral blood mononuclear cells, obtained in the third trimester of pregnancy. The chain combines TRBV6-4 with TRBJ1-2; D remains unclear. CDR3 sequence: CASSSGRLDEYGYTF. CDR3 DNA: TGTGCCAGCAGCTCGGGGAGGTTGGATGAGTATGGCTACACCTTC.